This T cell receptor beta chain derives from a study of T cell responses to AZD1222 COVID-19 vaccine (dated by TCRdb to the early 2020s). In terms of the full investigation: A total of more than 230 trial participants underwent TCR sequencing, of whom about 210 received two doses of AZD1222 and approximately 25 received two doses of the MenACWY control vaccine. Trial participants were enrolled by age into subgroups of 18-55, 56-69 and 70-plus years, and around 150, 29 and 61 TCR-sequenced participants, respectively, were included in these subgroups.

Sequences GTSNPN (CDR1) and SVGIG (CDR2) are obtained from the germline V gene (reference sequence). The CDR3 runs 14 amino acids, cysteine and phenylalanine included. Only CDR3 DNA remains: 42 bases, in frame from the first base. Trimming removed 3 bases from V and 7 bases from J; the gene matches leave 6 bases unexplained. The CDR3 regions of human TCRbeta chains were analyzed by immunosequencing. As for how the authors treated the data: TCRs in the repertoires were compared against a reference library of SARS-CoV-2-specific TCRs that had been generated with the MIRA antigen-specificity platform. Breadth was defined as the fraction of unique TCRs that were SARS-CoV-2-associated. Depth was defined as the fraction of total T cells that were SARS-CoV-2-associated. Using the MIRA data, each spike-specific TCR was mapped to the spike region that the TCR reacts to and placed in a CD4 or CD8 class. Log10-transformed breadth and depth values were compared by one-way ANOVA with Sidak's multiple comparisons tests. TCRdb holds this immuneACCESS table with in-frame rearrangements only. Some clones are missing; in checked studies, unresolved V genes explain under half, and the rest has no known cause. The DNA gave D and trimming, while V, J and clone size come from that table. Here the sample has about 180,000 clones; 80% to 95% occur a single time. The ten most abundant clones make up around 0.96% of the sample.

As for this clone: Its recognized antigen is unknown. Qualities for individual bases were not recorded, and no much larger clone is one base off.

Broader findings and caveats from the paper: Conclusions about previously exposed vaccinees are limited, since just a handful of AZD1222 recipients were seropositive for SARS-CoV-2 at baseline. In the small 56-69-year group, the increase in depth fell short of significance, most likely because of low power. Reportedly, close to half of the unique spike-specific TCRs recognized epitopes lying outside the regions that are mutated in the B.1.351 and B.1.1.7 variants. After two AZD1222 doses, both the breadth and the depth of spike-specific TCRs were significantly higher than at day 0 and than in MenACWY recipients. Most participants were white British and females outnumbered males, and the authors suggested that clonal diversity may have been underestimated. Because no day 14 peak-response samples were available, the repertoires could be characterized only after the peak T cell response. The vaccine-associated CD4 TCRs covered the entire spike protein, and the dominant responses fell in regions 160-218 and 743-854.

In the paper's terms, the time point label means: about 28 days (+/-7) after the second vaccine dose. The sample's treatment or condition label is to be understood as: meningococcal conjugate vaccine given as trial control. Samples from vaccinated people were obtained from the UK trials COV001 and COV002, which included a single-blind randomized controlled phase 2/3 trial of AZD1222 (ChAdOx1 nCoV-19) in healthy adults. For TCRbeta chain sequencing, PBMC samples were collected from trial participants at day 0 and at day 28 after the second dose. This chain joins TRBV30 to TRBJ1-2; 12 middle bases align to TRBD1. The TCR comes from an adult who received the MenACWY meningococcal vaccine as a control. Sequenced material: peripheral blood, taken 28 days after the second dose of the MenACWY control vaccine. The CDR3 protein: CAWRGGGQGAGYTF. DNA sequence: TGTGCCTGGAGGGGCGGGGGACAGGGGGCTGGCTACACCTTC. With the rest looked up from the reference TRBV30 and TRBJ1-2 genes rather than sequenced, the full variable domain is SQTIHQWPATLVQPVGSPLSLECTVEGTSNPNLYWYRQAAGRGLQLLFYSVGIGQISSEVPQNLSASRPQDRQFILSSKKLLLSDSGFYLCAWRGGGQGAGYTFGSGTRLTVV.